This record covers a single T cell receptor (beta chain). Antigen specificity is unknown. The data belong to a study of radiotherapy plus CTLA-4 blockade in lung cancer. Study-wide findings and caveats: According to reports, early shifts in blood T cell clones, alongside interferon-beta, forecast response most accurately. Blood saw expansion of tumor-derived TCR clones after radiotherapy plus ipilimumab.

Libraries were prepared by immunoSEQ multiplex PCR; TCRdb keeps only in-frame clonotypes and omits some of them. The profile shows tens of thousands of clones, around four fifths of them singletons. The clonotype was recovered from a human donor with non-small cell lung cancer who had a complete response to radiotherapy plus ipilimumab. Specimen: peripheral blood, collected from a patient treated with radiotherapy plus ipilimumab.

CDR3 region: CASIAGGSNEQFF. The CDR3 bases are TGTGCCAGCATAGCGGGGGGGTCCAATGAGCAGTTCTTC. The chain links TRBV21-1 to TRBJ2-1; TRBD2, the table's D call, was not compared with the DNA. TRBV21-1 is a documented pseudogene. This CDR3 region has 13 residues.